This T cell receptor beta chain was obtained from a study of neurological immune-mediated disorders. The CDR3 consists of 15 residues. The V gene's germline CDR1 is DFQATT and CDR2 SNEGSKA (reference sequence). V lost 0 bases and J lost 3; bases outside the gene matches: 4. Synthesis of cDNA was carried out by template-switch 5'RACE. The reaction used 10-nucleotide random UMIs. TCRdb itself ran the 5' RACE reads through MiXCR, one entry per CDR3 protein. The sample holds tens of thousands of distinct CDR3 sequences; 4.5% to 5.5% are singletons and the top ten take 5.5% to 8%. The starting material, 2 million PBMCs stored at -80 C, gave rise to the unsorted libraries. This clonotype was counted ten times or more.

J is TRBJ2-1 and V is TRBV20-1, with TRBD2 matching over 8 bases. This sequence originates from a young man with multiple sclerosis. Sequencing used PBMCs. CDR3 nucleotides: TGCAGTGCTAGAGATCTGGGACTAGGCTACAATGAGCAGTTCTTC. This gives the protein CSARDLGLGYNEQFF.